This TCR beta chain was sequenced in a study of T cell clonotyping in hematopoietic cell transplantation. Trimming at V came to 6 bases and at J to 6 bases, leaving 5 bases not matched to a gene. The CDR3 extends over 13 amino acids. The V gene's germline CDR1 is SEHNR and CDR2 FQNEAQ (reference sequence). The data were produced by immunoSEQ multiplex PCR, yet TCRdb's version contains in-frame clones alone and is incomplete. The table lists a few thousand clones, approximately 76% of them singletons, with 34% in the top ten. This clone has just one count. Sequencing used peripheral blood mononuclear cells, obtained 100 days after allogeneic stem cell transplant. This clonotype was sampled from a male patient in his fifties or sixties who had an allogeneic stem cell transplant from an unrelated donor, so the T cells may come from the graft donor. Some clones in this sample may be carry-over from other donors' samples. V usage is TRBV7-9 and J usage is TRBJ2-4; 7 bases line up with TRBD1. CDR3 protein: CASSLDRLNIQYF. The CDR3 nucleotides read TGTGCCAGCAGTCTGGACAGGTTAAACATTCAGTACTTC.